This T cell receptor beta chain stems from a study of long-term antiretroviral therapy in people with HIV. About the study: In the earliest collections, sampling predates the 2015 immediate-ART recommendation by about a decade.

As regards this clone: Its target is not known.

Researchers secured at least one pre-ART and at least two post-ART PBMC samples from each donor. Each sample contained 1-10 million cryopreserved PBMC, thawed before DNA extraction. Study-level points and caveats: Missing from the dataset were any data on ART adherence, viral resistance or therapy changes.

It was version v3.0 of the immunoSEQ assay that was run at survey level. Some clones are missing from TCRdb's copy, which holds only in-frame ones; the method was immunoSEQ multiplex PCR. The table records approximately 22,000 clones, about 86% of them present only once. Germline CDR1 and CDR2: SGHRS and YFSETQ. Trimming left V 2 bases short and J 2 bases short, with 9 bases between. This CDR3 comprises 14 residues. This clonotype was obtained from a man aged 55-75 years with HIV. V is TRBV5-1 and J is TRBJ2-3; D is possibly TRBD2 (7 bases). This specimen was unsorted PBMCs, taken 1.3 years after starting antiretroviral therapy. CDR3 in DNA: TGCGCCAGCAGCTTCGGGGGGCCCACAGATACGCAGTATTTT. It specifies CASSFGGPTDTQYF. The full variable domain, with the rest looked up from reference TRBV5-1 and TRBJ2-3, is KAGVTQTPRYLIKTRGQQVTLSCSPISGHRSVSWYQQTPGQGLQFLFEYFSETQRNKGNFPGRFSGRQFSNSRSEMNVSTLELGDSALYLCASSFGGPTDTQYFGPGTRLTVL.